The 19 T cell receptor beta chains below come from one sample, sequenced in a study of T cell responses to AZD1222 COVID-19 vaccine. Some clones are missing from TCRdb's copy, which holds only in-frame ones; the method was immunoSEQ multiplex PCR. The table has approximately 70,000 clones, roughly 82% seen once. The starting material was peripheral blood, obtained on day 0 of AZD1222 vaccination. The receptor set was obtained from an adult in good health.

This clone was detected only a few times. The chain joins TRBV13 to TRBJ1-1, with unresolved D. In germline, CDR1 is PRHDT, CDR2 FYEKMQ (reference sequence). The CDR3 length is 12 residues. V gave up 2 bases and J gave up 5 bases, with 6 bases separating them. The CDR3 DNA reads TGTGCCAGCAGCTTATGGGTTACTGAAGCTTTCTTT. Encoded protein: CASSLWVTEAFF.

J is TRBJ1-2 and V is TRBV19; 9 nucleotides agree with TRBD1. The CDR3 sequence is 15 residues long. Germline trimming cut 4 bases from V and 8 bases from J; bases unmatched to any gene: 11. Per germline, CDR1 LNHDA and CDR2 SQIVND (reference sequence). CDR3 residues: CASSTPGTGSRGYTF. CDR3 nucleotide sequence: TGTGCCAGTAGTACCCCCGGGACAGGGAGTCGGGGCTACACCTTC. The full variable domain, its missing parts supplied by reference TRBV19 and TRBJ1-2, is DGGITQSPKYLFRKEGQNVTLSCEQNLNHDAMYWYRQDPGQGLRLIYYSQIVNDFQKGDIAEGYSVSREKKESFPLTVTSAQKNPTAFYLCASSTPGTGSRGYTFGSGTRLTVV.

The chain employs TRBV2 and TRBJ1-6, with D maybe TRBD1 (5 bases). Germline lookup yields CDR1 SNHLY and CDR2 FYNNEI. The CDR3 has 19 amino acids. Trimming stripped 4 bases from V and 0 bases from J, with 19 bases between. This CDR3 is CASSGGTVILSSYNSPLHF. The DNA of the CDR3 is TGTGCCAGCAGTGGCGGGACGGTTATCCTCAGCTCCTATAATTCACCCCTCCACTTT.

This chain uses TRBV7-2 with TRBJ2-5; D not certain. Trimming took 5 bases from V and 5 from J, leaving 15 bases between them. The CDR3 is 14 amino acids. Germline assignment: CDR1 SGHTA and CDR2 FQGNSA. In DNA, the CDR3 is TGTGCCAGCAGCCGTGCGAGGAAGTGGGAGACCCAGTACTTC. The encoded protein is CASSRARKWETQYF. Supplemented by reference TRBV7-2 and TRBJ2-5, the full variable domain reads GAGVSQSPSNKVTEKGKDVELRCDPISGHTALYWYRQSLGQGLEFLIYFQGNSAPDKSGLPSDRFSAERTGGSVSTLTIQRTQQEDSAVYLCASSRARKWETQYFGPGTRLLVL.

The CDR3 coding sequence is TGCGCCAGCAGCTTGGAGTACGGCCCCGCCACTGAAGCTTTCTTT. Protein: CASSLEYGPATEAFF. The rearrangement joins TRBV5-1 to TRBJ1-1, with D unresolved. Deletions cut 0 bases from V and 4 bases from J, with 13 bases between. The CDR3 extends over 15 amino acids. Germline V gene data show CDR1 as SGHRS and CDR2 as YFSETQ.

This chain joins TRBV10-1 and TRBJ2-1; TRBD2 agrees at 10 bases. Germline-derived CDR1 and CDR2 are WNHNN and SYGVQD (reference sequence). The CDR3 is 15 amino acids. With 6 bases clipped from V and 2 bases from J, the junction kept 4 bases outside the gene matches. The CDR3 spells CASRERGGPYNEQFF. For the CDR3, the DNA is TGCGCCAGCAGGGAGCGGGGGGGCCCCTACAATGAGCAGTTCTTC.

This chain links TRBV7-3 with TRBJ2-2; D may be TRBD1 (6 bases). The CDR3 extends over 17 amino acids. Per the germline V gene, CDR1 is SGHTA and CDR2 is FQGTGA. The ends were cut back, 4 bases at V and 3 bases at J, with 18 bases in the middle. The CDR3 region has the DNA TGTGCCAGCAGCTCCGTCCTAATCGAGGGGGACACCGGGGAGCTGTTTTTT. Translating it yields CASSSVLIEGDTGELFF.

The chain combines TRBV7-9 with TRBJ2-1, with TRBD2 matching over 7 bases. CDR3 length equals 16 residues. V dropped 5 bases and J dropped 5; count of bases not matched to a gene: 12. The germline gives CDR1 SEHNR, CDR2 FQNEAQ (reference sequence). The CDR3 protein is CASSPPAGTKHNEQFF. DNA for the CDR3: TGTGCCAGCAGCCCCCCGGCGGGGACTAAACACAATGAGCAGTTCTTC. Filled out from reference TRBV7-9 and TRBJ2-1, the complete variable domain reads DTGVSQNPRHKITKRGQNVTFRCDPISEHNRLYWYRQTLGQGPEFLTYFQNEAQLEKSRLLSDRFSAERPKGSFSTLEIQRTEQGDSAMYLCASSPPAGTKHNEQFFGPGTRLTVL.

This chain links TRBV9 with TRBJ1-4; 7 bases match TRBD1. The CDR3 extends over 14 amino acids. Germline values: CDR1 SGDLS, CDR2 YYNGEE. Trimming cost V 4 bases and J 8 bases; bases outside gene matches: 8. The CDR3, as DNA: TGTGCCAGCAGCCCTGGGACAGCCCACGAAAAACTGTTTTTT. This translates into CASSPGTAHEKLFF.

The rearrangement links TRBV11-3 to TRBJ1-6; 7 bases match TRBD1. V lost 5 bases, J lost 6 bases, and 4 bases stayed unmatched. There are 14 residues in the CDR3. Germline CDR1 is SGHNT and CDR2 is YENEEA. CDR3: CASSGQELNSPLHF. CDR3 bases: TGTGCCAGCAGCGGACAGGAGCTTAATTCACCCCTCCACTTT.

The gene calls are TRBV11-3 and TRBJ1-1, with D unresolved. Per germline, CDR1 SGHNT and CDR2 YENEEA. The CDR3 runs to 13 residues. The V end lost 1 base, the J end lost 10 bases, and 13 bases lay between the germline ends. The DNA for the CDR3 is TGTGCCAGCAGCTTAGTCTCAGAGGGTACAGCTTTCTTT. Its translation is CASSLVSEGTAFF.

The V and J genes are TRBV11-2 and TRBJ2-5; 9 nucleotides agree with TRBD2. With 4 bases clipped from V and 4 bases from J, the junction kept 10 bases outside the gene matches. Germline V gene sequence: CDR1 SGHAT, CDR2 FQNNGV. The CDR3 contains 16 residues. This chain's CDR3 is CASSSDGGGAGETQYF. DNA for the CDR3: TGTGCCAGCAGCTCAGACGGCGGGGGGGCAGGAGAGACCCAGTACTTC.

The V gene is TRBV3-1 (or the pseudogene TRBV3-2), the J gene TRBJ2-1; 7 nucleotides align to TRBD1. Trimming cost V 3 bases and J 3 bases; bases outside gene matches: 5. The CDR3 runs to 15 residues. Germline V lookup: CDR1 LGHDT, CDR2 YNNKEL (reference sequence). CDR3: CASSQYTGDYNEQFF. CDR3 DNA sequence: TGTGCCAGCAGCCAGTACACAGGGGACTACAATGAGCAGTTCTTC.

This clone was detected only a few times. The J gene is TRBJ2-1, the V gene TRBV7-2; 8 bases line up with TRBD2. There are 15 residues in the CDR3. Germline lookup yields CDR1 SGHTA and CDR2 FQGNSA. J gave up 2 bases and V 3 bases, and 3 bases lay outside the gene matches. The CDR3 sequence is CASSLSGGPYNEQFF. Here the CDR3 DNA reads TGTGCCAGCAGCTTGAGCGGGGGCCCCTACAATGAGCAGTTCTTC.

Only one count was recorded for this clone. The chain employs TRBV28 and TRBJ2-7; D possibly corresponds to TRBD1 (5 bases). Per germline, CDR1 MDHEN and CDR2 SYDVKM. There are 14 residues in the CDR3. V shed 4 bases and J shed 3 bases, with 13 bases lying between them. The DNA of the CDR3 is TGTGCCAGCAGTTCAGACAGTTATTTCTACGAGCAGTACTTC. It translates to CASSSDSYFYEQYF.

The gene calls are TRBV12-3 or TRBV12-4 and TRBJ2-7; no reliable D call. CDR3 size: 12 residues. Trimming removed 6 bases at V and 5 bases at J, with 11 bases between. The DNA of the CDR3 is TGTGCCAGCAGCTCCTCGGGTAACGAGCAGTACTTC. Translated: CASSSSGNEQYF.

The gene calls are TRBV2 and TRBJ2-2; D is possibly TRBD2 (6 bases). Looked up from germline, CDR1 is SNHLY and CDR2 is FYNNEI. With 7 bases removed from V and 4 bases from J, the gap between germline ends came to 16 bases. The CDR3 is made up of 15 amino acids. The CDR3 sequence: CASNAGGAATGELFF. CDR3 nucleotide sequence: TGTGCCAGCAATGCCGGCGGGGCTGCCACCGGGGAGCTGTTTTTT.

V is TRBV6-1 and J is TRBJ2-1, with 11 bases aligning to TRBD2. Germline V gene data show CDR1 as MNHNS and CDR2 as SASEGT. The CDR3 contains 18 residues. Trimming took 2 bases from V and 8 from J; bases not matched to a gene: 14. Here the CDR3 DNA reads TGTGCCAGCAGTGAATTGATTAGCGGGGGGGCCTTTTTCGATGAGCAGTTCTTC. Its protein is CASSELISGGAFFDEQFF.

This chain uses TRBV7-9 with TRBJ1-3; maybe TRBD1 (6 bases). Germline-derived CDR1 and CDR2 are SEHNR and FQNEAQ (reference sequence). This CDR3 region has 15 residues. The CDR3 reads CAGSLSGASGNTIYF. CDR3 DNA sequence: TGTGCAGGCTCCCTCTCGGGGGCGAGTGGAAACACCATATATTTT.